These 10 T cell receptor beta chains originate from one sample sequenced in a study of OX40 agonist ivuxolimab in advanced cancers. The table came from immunoSEQ multiplex PCR; TCRdb's copy has only in-frame clones and leaves some out. The sample carries tens of thousands of clones, less than 90% recorded once. Specimen: CD4+ or CD8+ T cells sorted from blood, collected in a trial of the OX40 agonist ivuxolimab. The receptors derive from an adult with an advanced solid tumor such as melanoma, head and neck, liver or kidney cancer.

In its sample, this clone was seen once. This CDR3 reads CASSLIGGSTDTQYF. The CDR3, as DNA: TGCGCCAGCAGCTTGATAGGCGGGAGTACAGATACGCAGTATTTT. The chain is built from TRBV5-1 and TRBJ2-3, with 7 bases that match TRBD2. Germline-derived CDR1 and CDR2 are SGHRS and YFSETQ. This CDR3 has 15 residues. Losses at the gene ends were 1 base for V and 3 bases for J; bases not matched to a gene: 5.

Only a few counts were recorded for this clone. The chain is built from TRBV5-6 and TRBJ2-3; 7 nucleotides align to TRBD2. The CDR3 extends over 16 amino acids. J was trimmed by 1 base and V by 0 bases; bases with no gene match: 5. Looked up from germline, CDR1 is SGHDT and CDR2 is YYEEEE. The CDR3 DNA follows: TGTGCCAGCAGCTTGGCTCTGGCGGGAGGCACAGATACGCAGTATTTT. This sequence encodes CASSLALAGGTDTQYF. Variable domain in full (rest from reference TRBV5-6 and TRBJ2-3): DAGVTQSPTHLIKTRGQQVTLRCSPKSGHDTVSWYQQALGQGPQFIFQYYEEEERQRGNFPDRFSGHQFPNYSSELNVNALLLGDSALYLCASSLALAGGTDTQYFGPGTRLTVL.

This sequence joins TRBV29-1 and TRBJ1-2, with 7 positions matching TRBD1. The CDR3 is 12 residues long. Germline CDR1 is SQVTM and CDR2 is ANQGSEA. Losses at the gene ends were 7 bases for V and 2 bases for J; bases not matched to a gene: 4. The CDR3 spells CSAEGQNYGYTF. In DNA, the CDR3 is TGCAGCGCTGAGGGACAGAACTATGGCTACACCTTC.

The rearrangement uses TRBV9 and TRBJ2-5; either TRBD1 or TRBD2 may supply D (5 bases each). Deletions cut 4 bases from V and 2 bases from J, with 12 bases between. CDR3 length: 14 residues. Germline-derived CDR1 and CDR2 are SGDLS and YYNGEE. In nucleotides, the CDR3 is TGTGCCAGCAGCACTCGGGACGGTCAAGAGACCCAGTACTTC. Protein: CASSTRDGQETQYF.

The V call is TRBV15, the J call TRBJ2-1; no clear D. The CDR3 is 16 residues long. Trimming took off 3 bases at V and 10 bases at J, with 22 bases between the two ends. Looked up from germline, CDR1 is LNHNV and CDR2 is YYDKDF (reference sequence). The CDR3 DNA sequence: TGTGCCACCAGCAGCTCTGACGCCGTATCGGGTTCGGAGCAGTTCTTC. Amino acids: CATSSSDAVSGSEQFF.

This chain uses TRBV6-1 with TRBJ2-3, with TRBD2 identical over 7 bases. The CDR3 has 13 amino acids. Germline assignment: CDR1 MNHNS and CDR2 SASEGT. Trimming cost V 2 bases and J 5 bases; bases outside gene matches: 1. The CDR3 nucleotides are TGTGCCAGCAGTGAAATAGCGGGAGATACGCAGTATTTT. Translated: CASSEIAGDTQYF.

V usage is TRBV5-1 and J usage is TRBJ2-5, with 10 positions matching TRBD2. The V gene end was trimmed by 0 bases and the J gene end by 2 bases; junction bases not matched to a gene: 16. This CDR3 is 20 amino acids long. Germline V gene data show CDR1 as SGHRS and CDR2 as YFSETQ. Here the CDR3 reads CASSLGLAGDTRRLQETQYF. In DNA, the CDR3 is TGCGCCAGCAGCTTGGGGCTAGCGGGAGACACCCGACGATTGCAAGAGACCCAGTACTTC.

This clone occurred a few times. The gene calls are TRBV11-2 and TRBJ2-5; a possible D gene is TRBD1 (6 bases). The V and J ends lost 5 bases and 5 bases respectively, with 12 bases between them. Germline CDR1 SGHAT, CDR2 FQNNGV. The CDR3 sequence is 13 residues long. CDR3 bases: TGTGCCAGCAGCCCAGGGGCTAGGGAGACCCAGTACTTC. Residues: CASSPGARETQYF.

J is TRBJ2-7 and V is TRBV7-6, with 10 nucleotides matching TRBD2. The germline V gene encodes CDR1 SGHVS and CDR2 FNYEAQ. This CDR3 spans 17 amino acids. The trim removed 1 base at V and 5 bases at J, leaving 11 bases unmatched. CDR3 nucleotides: TGTGCCAGCAGCTTAGAAGATTATCTAGCGGGAGATCACGAGCAGTACTTC. Amino acid sequence: CASSLEDYLAGDHEQYF.

DNA of the CDR3: TGTGCCAGCAGCTTCCAGGGACAACGGGAGACCCAGTACTTC. Translation: CASSFQGQRETQYF. The chain recombines TRBV5-8 with TRBJ2-5; tentatively, D is TRBD1 (6 bases). Trimming removed 2 bases at V and 5 bases at J, with 13 bases between. This CDR3 spans 14 amino acids. Germline CDR1 SGHTS, CDR2 YDEGEE.